The clone carrying this T cell receptor beta chain was counted between two and nine times. Germline lookup yields CDR1 SGHNT and CDR2 YYREEE (reference sequence). The CDR3 extends over 19 amino acids. V gave up 4 bases and J gave up 11 bases; unmatched junction bases: 24. The PCR used 60 Vbeta and 13 Jbeta primers. TCRdb keeps only in-frame clones here, not all; method: immunoSEQ multiplex PCR. The sample contains 13,000 to 15,000 clones, roughly 63% of which appear only once. The data belong to a study of cytomegalovirus exposure and HLA in healthy donors. The source material was PBMCs. The V call is TRBV5-4, the J call TRBJ2-1; 10 bases align to TRBD1. The clonotype originates from a woman between 45 and 65 years old in good health and CMV-seropositive. The CDR3 is CASSLPGTGVSKVAAKQFF. The CDR3 DNA is TGTGCCAGCAGCCTCCCCGGGACAGGGGTCTCGAAAGTGGCGGCGAAGCAGTTCTTC. Full variable domain (missing parts from reference TRBV5-4 and TRBJ2-1): ETGVTQSPTHLIKTRGQQVTLRCSSQSGHNTVSWYQQALGQGPQFIFQYYREEENGRGNFPPRFSGLQFPNYSSELNVNALELDDSALYLCASSLPGTGVSKVAAKQFFGPGTRLTVL.